The 27 T cell receptor beta chains below were found in one sample sequenced in a study of graft-versus-host responses after intestinal transplantation. Their recognized antigens are unknown. Assay: immunoSEQ multiplex PCR; the TCRdb copy retains only in-frame clones and omits some. This table holds around 100,000 clones, just under 95% found once. The material sequenced was unstimulated CD8+ T cells sorted from spleen or lymph node cells, taken before transplant. The receptor source for this set is a human donor who was the organ donor for an intestinal transplant.

This sequence joins TRBV19 and TRBJ1-4; D remains ambiguous. The ends were cut back, 3 bases at V and 6 bases at J, with 8 bases in the middle. This CDR3 has 13 amino acids. Germline V gene lookup returns CDR1 LNHDA and CDR2 SQIVND (reference sequence). CDR3: CASSISFYEKLFF. The CDR3 region has the DNA TGTGCCAGTAGTATTTCGTTCTATGAAAAACTGTTTTTT.

This sequence joins TRBV10-2 and TRBJ1-5, with unresolved D. The CDR3 consists of 14 residues. The germline V gene encodes CDR1 WSHSY and CDR2 SAAADI. The germline V and J ends were trimmed by 3 bases and 4 bases, with 10 bases remaining between them. The CDR3 DNA reads as TGCGCCAGCAGTGACTTTACACTAAATCAGCCCCAGCATTTT. Protein: CASSDFTLNQPQHF.

This clone was picked up one time. This sequence joins TRBV7-2 and TRBJ2-1; D remains ambiguous. Looked up from germline, CDR1 is SGHTA and CDR2 is FQGNSA. V was shortened by 5 bases and J by 8 bases, with 16 bases between the two germline ends. CDR3 length equals 14 residues. The CDR3 DNA is TGTGCCAGCAGCCTAGACCTCACCTCCTATGAGCAGTTCTTC. It translates to CASSLDLTSYEQFF.

The chain combines TRBV2 with TRBJ2-1; TRBD2 agrees at 15 bases. In germline, CDR1 is SNHLY, CDR2 FYNNEI. This CDR3 region has 16 residues. Unmatched junction bases numbered 10, after V lost 8 bases and J lost 8 bases. The CDR3 DNA reads TGTGCCAGCGGTTACGGACTAGCGGGAGGGCCGGATGAGCAGTTCTTC. The encoded protein is CASGYGLAGGPDEQFF.

V and J are TRBV29-1 and TRBJ2-2; D gene uncertain. The V end was cut by 0 bases, the J end by 1 base, with 3 bases between. This CDR3 spans 13 amino acids. Germline-derived CDR1 and CDR2 are SQVTM and ANQGSEA. CDR3 amino acids: CSVEEENTGELFF. DNA of the CDR3: TGCAGCGTTGAAGAGGAGAACACCGGGGAGCTGTTTTTT.

This rearrangement joins TRBV7-2 to TRBJ2-7; D possibly corresponds to TRBD2 (6 bases). Germline CDR1 and CDR2: SGHTA and FQGNSA. This CDR3 comprises 16 residues. V dropped 2 bases and J dropped 1 base, with 15 bases sitting between them. The CDR3 sequence: CASSLYWGRRSYEQYF. The CDR3 coding sequence is TGTGCCAGCAGCTTATATTGGGGGAGGAGGTCCTACGAGCAGTACTTC.

This chain connects TRBV9 to TRBJ1-5, with D hard to call. Germline CDR1 reads SGDLS; CDR2 reads YYNGEE. The CDR3 has 15 residues. Trimming shortened V by 4 bases and J by 7 bases, and 18 bases separated the two germline ends. The CDR3 spells CASSPQPGVAQPQHF. The CDR3 nucleotides are TGTGCCAGCAGCCCCCAACCCGGGGTTGCCCAGCCCCAGCATTTT.

This sequence joins TRBV5-6 and TRBJ2-1; D is unresolved. V lost 1 base, J lost 12 bases, and 14 bases lay in between. Germline V gene lookup returns CDR1 SGHDT and CDR2 YYEEEE. This CDR3 has 13 amino acids. CDR3 in DNA: TGTGCCAGCAGCTTGTCGTTTGCAGGACGGCAGTTCTTC. Protein: CASSLSFAGRQFF.

This clone was seen a few times. Other DNA sequences in the sample encode the same CDR3. The V gene is TRBV5-1, the J gene TRBJ1-1; D remains unclear. The germline V gene has CDR1 SGHRS and CDR2 YFSETQ. The CDR3 runs to 12 residues. Trimming took off 0 bases at V and 2 bases at J, with 2 bases between the two ends. The DNA of the CDR3 is TGCGCCAGCAGCTTGGACAACACTGAAGCTTTCTTT. Its translation is CASSLDNTEAFF. Drawing the rest from reference TRBV5-1 and TRBJ1-1, the complete variable domain is KAGVTQTPRYLIKTRGQQVTLSCSPISGHRSVSWYQQTPGQGLQFLFEYFSETQRNKGNFPGRFSGRQFSNSRSEMNVSTLELGDSALYLCASSLDNTEAFFGQGTRLTVV.

The chain carries TRBV27 and TRBJ2-7; the D is unclear. CDR3 length: 13 amino acids. CDR1 is MNHEY and CDR2 is SMNVEV in the germline V gene (reference sequence). V dropped 3 bases and J dropped 4 bases, with 10 bases sitting between them. The CDR3 here is CASSFKQSYEQYF. CDR3 sequence (DNA): TGTGCCAGCAGTTTTAAACAATCTTACGAGCAGTACTTC.

The rearrangement links TRBV7-2 to TRBJ1-2; tentative D call: TRBD1 (5 bases). V lost 6 bases to trimming and J lost 7 bases, with 15 bases between them. The CDR3 runs to 13 residues. Germline lookup yields CDR1 SGHTA and CDR2 FQGNSA. The CDR3 sequence: CASRGDSSSGYTF. DNA of the CDR3: TGTGCCAGCAGAGGGGACTCCAGTAGTGGCTACACCTTC.

The rearrangement uses TRBV30 and TRBJ1-3, with 7 bases identical to TRBD1. In germline, CDR1 is GTSNPN, CDR2 SVGIG (reference sequence). The CDR3 has 15 amino acids. J was trimmed by 0 bases and V by 0 bases; bases with no gene match: 2. The CDR3 here is CAWSVGTVSGNTIYF. The CDR3 coding sequence is TGTGCCTGGAGTGTCGGGACAGTCTCTGGAAACACCATATATTTT.

The V call is TRBV5-1, the J call TRBJ2-1; D gene unclear. Germline values: CDR1 SGHRS, CDR2 YFSETQ. The V gene lost 0 bases and the J gene lost 1 base, with 8 bases spanning the gap. The CDR3 covers 15 residues. This chain's CDR3 is CASSLEGVSYNEQFF. The CDR3, as DNA: TGCGCCAGCAGCTTGGAAGGCGTTTCCTACAATGAGCAGTTCTTC.

Worth noting for this clone: The missing conserved phenylalanine or tryptophan at the end of this CDR3 makes a read error likely. This chain links TRBV29-1 with TRBJ2-7; D ambiguous. The CDR3 covers 13 residues. Trimming removed 4 bases at V and 5 bases at J, with 15 bases between. The V gene's germline CDR1 is SQVTM and CDR2 ANQGSEA. CDR3 sequence reads: CSVVMEAFDEQYL. In DNA, the CDR3 is TGCAGCGTTGTTATGGAAGCCTTCGACGAGCAGTACCTC.

The CDR3 spells CASSLLAGEQYF. Here the CDR3 DNA reads TGTGCCAGCAGCTTACTAGCGGGAGAGCAGTACTTC. The V gene is TRBV7-6, the J gene TRBJ2-7, with 9 bases lining up with TRBD2. CDR1 is SGHVS and CDR2 is FNYEAQ in the germline V gene. The trim removed 2 bases at V and 7 bases at J, leaving 0 bases unmatched. There are 12 residues in the CDR3.

This chain links TRBV19 with TRBJ2-1, with TRBD2 matching over 7 bases. Germline V gene lookup returns CDR1 LNHDA and CDR2 SQIVND (reference sequence). V lost 7 bases, J lost 0 bases, and 6 bases stayed unmatched. CDR3 size: 15 residues. The CDR3 here is CASKSSGVSYNEQFF. In nucleotides, the CDR3 is TGTGCCAGTAAATCCAGCGGGGTCTCCTACAATGAGCAGTTCTTC.

V and J are TRBV7-6 and TRBJ2-3; 11 positions agree with TRBD2. Trimming cost V 5 bases and J 2 bases; bases outside gene matches: 6. The CDR3 covers 16 residues. Per the germline V gene, CDR1 is SGHVS and CDR2 is FNYEAQ. For the CDR3, the DNA is TGTGCCAGCAGCACCCAGGGACTAGCGGTCACAGATACGCAGTATTTT. Its protein is CASSTQGLAVTDTQYF.

The table lists this clone with a count of one. Written as DNA, the CDR3 is TGTGCCAGCACCTACTCGACTGGCGCTGAAGCTTTCTTT. Its protein is CASTYSTGAEAFF. V and J are TRBV5-7 and TRBJ1-1; no clear D. TRBV5-7 is identified as an open reading frame with a role that is uncertain. V lost 6 bases to trimming and J lost 6 bases, with 15 bases between them. The CDR3 is 13 amino acids.

The V call is TRBV19, the J call TRBJ2-5; tentatively, D is TRBD1 or TRBD2 (6 bases each). The germline CDR1 and CDR2 sequences are LNHDA and SQIVND (reference sequence). CDR3 size: 15 residues. V shed 4 bases and J shed 4 bases, with 16 bases lying between them. This CDR3 is CASSKLAEGGETQYF. CDR3 bases: TGTGCCAGTAGTAAATTAGCGGAGGGGGGAGAGACCCAGTACTTC.

The chain is built from TRBV15 and TRBJ2-2; D remains ambiguous. Germline V gives CDR1 LNHNV, CDR2 YYDKDF (reference sequence). Trimming stripped 0 bases from V and 7 bases from J, with 9 bases between. This CDR3 is built from 14 residues. CDR3 sequence: CATSRDQLGGELFF. For the CDR3, the DNA is TGTGCCACCAGCAGAGATCAGTTGGGCGGGGAGCTGTTTTTT.

J is TRBJ2-1 and V is TRBV2; 9 nucleotides match TRBD2. With V trimmed by 4 bases and J by 8 bases, 6 bases remained unmatched. CDR1 SNHLY and CDR2 FYNNEI come from the germline V gene. The CDR3 covers 14 residues. The CDR3 region has the DNA TGTGCCAGCAGTGTATGGCGGGAGGGCGATGAGCAGTTCTTC. Protein product: CASSVWREGDEQFF. The entire variable domain, with the rest obtained from reference TRBV2 and TRBJ2-1, is as follows: EPEVTQTPSHQVTQMGQEVILRCVPISNHLYFYWYRQILGQKVEFLVSFYNNEISEKSEIFDDQFSVERPDGSNFTLKIRSTKLEDSAMYFCASSVWREGDEQFFGPGTRLTVL.

This chain links TRBV9 with TRBJ2-7; 10 nucleotides match TRBD1. Germline V gene lookup returns CDR1 SGDLS and CDR2 YYNGEE. The CDR3 covers 15 residues. Unmatched junction bases numbered 5, after V lost 2 bases and J lost 3 bases. DNA of the CDR3: TGTGCCAGCAGCGTTACCGGGACAGGGGACTACGAGCAGTACTTC. Translating it yields CASSVTGTGDYEQYF.

The chain employs TRBV13 and TRBJ2-3, with TRBD2 as a possible D gene (5 bases). Trimming removed 5 bases at V and 5 bases at J, with 17 bases between. The CDR3 length is 15 residues. Germline CDR1 reads PRHDT; CDR2 reads FYEKMQ (reference sequence). CDR3 nucleotide sequence: TGTGCCAGCAGCCGCCTTGGTAGCGAGGTAGATACGCAGTATTTT. Translation: CASSRLGSEVDTQYF.

The chain combines TRBV6-6 with TRBJ1-5; the match to TRBD1 covers 7 bases. This CDR3 comprises 14 residues. V trimming: 4 bases; J trimming: 3 bases; junction bases outside the gene matches: 3. The V gene's germline CDR1 is MNHNY and CDR2 SVGAGI (reference sequence). The CDR3 region is CASSSDRDNQPQHF. In nucleotides, the CDR3 is TGTGCCAGCAGTTCCGACAGGGACAATCAGCCCCAGCATTTT.

The chain employs TRBV4-1 and TRBJ2-7; D possibly matches TRBD1 or TRBD2 (5 bases each). Germline CDR1 is MGHRA and CDR2 is YSYEKL. The CDR3 extends over 18 amino acids. V shed 0 bases and J shed 7 bases, with 25 bases lying between them. CDR3 DNA sequence: TGCGCCAGCAGCCAAGACGAATTGGCGGGCAGGGCCGGTTTAGAGCAGTACTTC. Its translation: CASSQDELAGRAGLEQYF.

The chain couples TRBV7-9 to TRBJ2-7; D is unresolved. The CDR3 length is 14 residues. V lost 6 bases and J 4 bases, leaving 16 bases between the germline ends. Germline V CDR1 and CDR2: SEHNR, FQNEAQ (reference sequence). The CDR3 here is CASRHTYTEYEQYF. In nucleotides, the CDR3 is TGTGCCAGCAGACATACCTACACTGAGTACGAGCAGTACTTC.

CDR3 protein: CASRPQGRNQPQHF. CDR3 coding DNA: TGTGCCAGCAGGCCCCAGGGGAGGAATCAGCCCCAGCATTTT. This chain uses TRBV27 with TRBJ1-5, with D perhaps matching TRBD1 (6 bases). The length of the CDR3 is 14 residues. V was clipped by 6 bases and J by 4 bases, with 13 bases between them. Germline V lookup: CDR1 MNHEY, CDR2 SMNVEV (reference sequence).